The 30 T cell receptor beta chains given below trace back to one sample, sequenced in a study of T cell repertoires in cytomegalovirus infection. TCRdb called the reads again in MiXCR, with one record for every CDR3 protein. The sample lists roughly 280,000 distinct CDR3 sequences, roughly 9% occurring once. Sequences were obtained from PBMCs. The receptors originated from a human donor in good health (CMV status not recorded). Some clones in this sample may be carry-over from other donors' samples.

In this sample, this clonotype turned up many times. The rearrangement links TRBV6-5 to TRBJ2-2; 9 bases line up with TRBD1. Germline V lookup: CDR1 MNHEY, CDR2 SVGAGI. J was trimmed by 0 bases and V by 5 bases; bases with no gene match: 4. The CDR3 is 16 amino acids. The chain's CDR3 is CASSVRQGANTGELFF. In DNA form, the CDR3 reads TGTGCCAGCAGTGTTCGACAGGGGGCGAACACCGGGGAGCTGTTTTTT.

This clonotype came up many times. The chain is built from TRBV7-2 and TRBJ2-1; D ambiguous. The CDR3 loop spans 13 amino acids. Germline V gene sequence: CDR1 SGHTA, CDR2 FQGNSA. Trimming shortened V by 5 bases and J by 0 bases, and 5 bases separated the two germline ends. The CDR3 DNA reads TGTGCCAGCAGCATCTACTCCTACAATGAGCAGTTCTTC. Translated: CASSIYSYNEQFF. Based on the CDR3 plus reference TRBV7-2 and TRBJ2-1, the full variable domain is GAGVSQSPSNKVTEKGKDVELRCDPISGHTALYWYRQSLGQGLEFLIYFQGNSAPDKSGLPSDRFSAERTGGSVSTLTIQRTQQEDSAVYLCASSIYSYNEQFFGPGTRLTVL.

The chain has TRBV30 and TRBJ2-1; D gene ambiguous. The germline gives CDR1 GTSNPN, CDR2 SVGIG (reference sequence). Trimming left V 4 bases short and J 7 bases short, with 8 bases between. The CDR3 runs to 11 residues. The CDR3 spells CAWNLGNEQFF. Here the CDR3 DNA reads TGTGCCTGGAATTTGGGAAATGAGCAGTTCTTC.

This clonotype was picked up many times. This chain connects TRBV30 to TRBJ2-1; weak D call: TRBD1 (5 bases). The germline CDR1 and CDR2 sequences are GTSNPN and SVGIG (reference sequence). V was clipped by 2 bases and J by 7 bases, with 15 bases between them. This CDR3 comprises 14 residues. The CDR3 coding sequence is TGTGCCTGGAGTACCACAGGATGGTTAAATGAGCAGTTCTTC. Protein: CAWSTTGWLNEQFF.

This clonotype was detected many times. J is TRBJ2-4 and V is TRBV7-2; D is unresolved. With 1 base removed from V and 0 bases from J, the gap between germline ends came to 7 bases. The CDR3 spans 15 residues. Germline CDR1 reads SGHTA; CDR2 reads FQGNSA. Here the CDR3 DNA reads TGTGCCAGCAGCTTAGAATCAGTAGCCAAAAACATTCAGTACTTC. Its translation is CASSLESVAKNIQYF.

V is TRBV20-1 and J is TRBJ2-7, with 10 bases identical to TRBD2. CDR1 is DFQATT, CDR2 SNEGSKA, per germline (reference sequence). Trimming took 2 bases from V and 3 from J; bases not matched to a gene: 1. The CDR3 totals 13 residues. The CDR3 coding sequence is TGCAGTGCTAGACTAGCGGGAGTCTACGAGCAGTACTTC. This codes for CSARLAGVYEQYF.

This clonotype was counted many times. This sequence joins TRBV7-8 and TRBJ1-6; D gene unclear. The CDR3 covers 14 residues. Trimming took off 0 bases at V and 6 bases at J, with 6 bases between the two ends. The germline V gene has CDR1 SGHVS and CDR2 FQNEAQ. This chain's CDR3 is CASSLADFNSPLHF. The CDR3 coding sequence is TGTGCCAGCAGCTTAGCTGATTTTAATTCACCCCTCCACTTT.

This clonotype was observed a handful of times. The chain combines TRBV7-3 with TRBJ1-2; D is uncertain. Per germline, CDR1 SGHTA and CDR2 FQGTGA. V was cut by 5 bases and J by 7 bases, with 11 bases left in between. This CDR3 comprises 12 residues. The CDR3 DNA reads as TGTGCCAGCAGCGATCGTTTGGGTGGCTACACCTTC. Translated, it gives CASSDRLGGYTF.

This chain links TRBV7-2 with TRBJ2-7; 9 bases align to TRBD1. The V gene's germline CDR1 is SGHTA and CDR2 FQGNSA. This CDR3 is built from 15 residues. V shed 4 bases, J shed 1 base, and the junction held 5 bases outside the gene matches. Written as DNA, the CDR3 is TGTGCCAGCAGCTCGGGACAGGGAGGGTCCTACGAGCAGTACTTC. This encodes CASSSGQGGSYEQYF.

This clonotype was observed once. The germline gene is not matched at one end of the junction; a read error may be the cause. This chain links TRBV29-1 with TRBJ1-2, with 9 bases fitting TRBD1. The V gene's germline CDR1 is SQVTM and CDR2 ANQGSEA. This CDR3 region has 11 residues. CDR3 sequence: CSVESTGGYPF. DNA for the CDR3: TGCAGCGTTGAGAGTACAGGGGGCTACCCCTTC.

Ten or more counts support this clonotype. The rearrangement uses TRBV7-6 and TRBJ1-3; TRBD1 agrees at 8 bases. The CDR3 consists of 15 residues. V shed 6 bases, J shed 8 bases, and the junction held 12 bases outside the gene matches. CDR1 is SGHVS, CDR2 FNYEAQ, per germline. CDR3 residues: CASSKRTGLEDTIYF. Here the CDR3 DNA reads TGTGCCAGCAGTAAAAGGACAGGGCTGGAAGACACCATATATTTT.

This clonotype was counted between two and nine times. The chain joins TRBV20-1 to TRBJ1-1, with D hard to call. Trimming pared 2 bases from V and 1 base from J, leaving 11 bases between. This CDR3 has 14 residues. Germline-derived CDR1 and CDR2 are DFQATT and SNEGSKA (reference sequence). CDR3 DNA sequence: TGCAGTGCTAGAAATCTGGACTGGAACACTGAAGCTTTCTTT. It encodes CSARNLDWNTEAFF.

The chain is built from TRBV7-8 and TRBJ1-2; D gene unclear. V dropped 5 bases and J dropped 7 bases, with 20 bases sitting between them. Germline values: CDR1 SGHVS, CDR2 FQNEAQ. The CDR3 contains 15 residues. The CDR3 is CASSETLGLSPGYTF. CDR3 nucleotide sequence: TGTGCCAGCAGCGAGACCCTCGGGCTTAGTCCTGGCTACACCTTC.

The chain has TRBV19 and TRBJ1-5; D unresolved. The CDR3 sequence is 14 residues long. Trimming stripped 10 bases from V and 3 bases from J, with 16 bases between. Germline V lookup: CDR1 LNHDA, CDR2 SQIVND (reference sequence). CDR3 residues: CATGRTVINQPQHF. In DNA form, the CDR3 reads TGTGCCACCGGACGGACGGTCATCAATCAGCCCCAGCATTTT.

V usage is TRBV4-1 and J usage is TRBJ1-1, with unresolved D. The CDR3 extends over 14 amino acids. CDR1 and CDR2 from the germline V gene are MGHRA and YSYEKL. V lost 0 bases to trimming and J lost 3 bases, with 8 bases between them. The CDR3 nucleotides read TGCGCCAGCAGCCAAGATTCAGGCTACACTGAAGCTTTCTTT. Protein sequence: CASSQDSGYTEAFF.

The CDR3 region has the DNA TGTGCCTGGAGCGGACGCCGGGAGACACGAGAAGCTTTCTTT. Its translation is CAWSGRRETREAFF. The genes are TRBV30 and TRBJ1-1, with D uncertain. Per the germline V gene, CDR1 is GTSNPN and CDR2 is SVGIG (reference sequence). Deletions cut 3 bases from V and 8 bases from J, with 19 bases between. CDR3 size: 14 residues.

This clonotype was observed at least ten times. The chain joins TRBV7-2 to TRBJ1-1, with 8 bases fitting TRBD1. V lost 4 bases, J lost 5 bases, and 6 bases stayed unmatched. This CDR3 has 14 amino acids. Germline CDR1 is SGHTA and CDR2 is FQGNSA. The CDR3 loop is CASSWTGTRTEAFF. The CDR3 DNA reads TGTGCCAGCAGCTGGACAGGGACGAGGACTGAAGCTTTCTTT.

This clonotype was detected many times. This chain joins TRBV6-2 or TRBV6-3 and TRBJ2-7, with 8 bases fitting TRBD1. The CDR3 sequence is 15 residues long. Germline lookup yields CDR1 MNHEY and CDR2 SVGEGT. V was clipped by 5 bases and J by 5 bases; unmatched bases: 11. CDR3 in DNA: TGTGCCAGCAGTCTCCCCGGACAGGGAGAGGACGAGCAGTACTTC. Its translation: CASSLPGQGEDEQYF.

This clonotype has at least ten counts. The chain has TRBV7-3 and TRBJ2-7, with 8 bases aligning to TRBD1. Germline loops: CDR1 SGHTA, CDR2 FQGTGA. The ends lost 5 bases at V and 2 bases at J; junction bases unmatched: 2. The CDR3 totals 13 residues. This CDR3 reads CASSRGQAYEQYF. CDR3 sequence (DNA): TGTGCCAGCAGCCGGGGACAGGCCTACGAGCAGTACTTC.

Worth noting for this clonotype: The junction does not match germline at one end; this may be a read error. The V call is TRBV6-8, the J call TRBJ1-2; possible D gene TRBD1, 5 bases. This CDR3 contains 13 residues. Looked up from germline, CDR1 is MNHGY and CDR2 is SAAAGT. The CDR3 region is CASIYGTDYGYTF. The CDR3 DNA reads TGTGCCAGCATTTACGGGACGGACTATGGCTACACCTTC.

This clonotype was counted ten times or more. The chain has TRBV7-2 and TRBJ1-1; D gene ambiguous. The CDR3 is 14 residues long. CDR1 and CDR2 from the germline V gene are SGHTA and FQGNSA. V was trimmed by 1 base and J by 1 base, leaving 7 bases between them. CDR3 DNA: TGTGCCAGCAGCTTAGACCCGGCGAACACTGAAGCTTTCTTT. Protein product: CASSLDPANTEAFF.

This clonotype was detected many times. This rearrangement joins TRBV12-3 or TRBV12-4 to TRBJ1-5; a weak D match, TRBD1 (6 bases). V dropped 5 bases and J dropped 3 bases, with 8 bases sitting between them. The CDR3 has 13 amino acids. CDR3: CASSGQHNQPQHF. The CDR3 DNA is TGTGCCAGCAGTGGACAGCACAATCAGCCCCAGCATTTT.

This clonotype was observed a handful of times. The DNA of the CDR3 is TGTGCCAGCAGCACCCGGACTAGCGGGAGGGTTAATGAGCAGTTCTTC. This codes for CASSTRTSGRVNEQFF. The gene calls are TRBV6-6 and TRBJ2-1, with 15 nucleotides matching TRBD2. This CDR3 region has 16 residues. Losses at the gene ends were 6 bases for V and 7 bases for J; bases not matched to a gene: 7. Germline V lookup: CDR1 MNHNY, CDR2 SVGAGI (reference sequence).

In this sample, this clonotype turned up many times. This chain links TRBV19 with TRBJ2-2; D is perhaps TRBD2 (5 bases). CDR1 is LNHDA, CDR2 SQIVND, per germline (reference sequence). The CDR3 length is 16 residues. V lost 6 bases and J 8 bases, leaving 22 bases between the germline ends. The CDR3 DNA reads TGTGCCAGTAGCCCGGCCAAATCAAGGACGGGGGGGGAGCTGTTTTTT. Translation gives CASSPAKSRTGGELFF. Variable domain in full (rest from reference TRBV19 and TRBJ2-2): DGGITQSPKYLFRKEGQNVTLSCEQNLNHDAMYWYRQDPGQGLRLIYYSQIVNDFQKGDIAEGYSVSREKKESFPLTVTSAQKNPTAFYLCASSPAKSRTGGELFFGEGSRLTVL.

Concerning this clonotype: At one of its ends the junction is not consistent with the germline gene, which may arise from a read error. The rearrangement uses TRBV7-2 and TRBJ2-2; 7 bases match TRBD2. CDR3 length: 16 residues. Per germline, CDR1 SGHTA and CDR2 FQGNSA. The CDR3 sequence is CASSPNWGGYTGVLFF. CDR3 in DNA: TGTGCCAGCAGCCCCAATTGGGGAGGGTACACCGGGGTGCTGTTTTTT.

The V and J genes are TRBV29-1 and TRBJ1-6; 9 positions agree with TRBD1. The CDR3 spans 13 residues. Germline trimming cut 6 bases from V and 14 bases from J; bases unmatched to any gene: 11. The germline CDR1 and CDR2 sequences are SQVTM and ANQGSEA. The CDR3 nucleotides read TGCAGCGTCAAAACAGGGGGCGTCGGGGCCCTCCACTTT. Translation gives CSVKTGGVGALHF.

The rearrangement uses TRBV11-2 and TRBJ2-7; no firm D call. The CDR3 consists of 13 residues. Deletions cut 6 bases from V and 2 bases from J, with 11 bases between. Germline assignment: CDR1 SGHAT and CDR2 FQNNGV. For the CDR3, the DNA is TGTGCCAGCAGACCAGACGGCACCTACGAGCAGTACTTC. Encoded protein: CASRPDGTYEQYF.

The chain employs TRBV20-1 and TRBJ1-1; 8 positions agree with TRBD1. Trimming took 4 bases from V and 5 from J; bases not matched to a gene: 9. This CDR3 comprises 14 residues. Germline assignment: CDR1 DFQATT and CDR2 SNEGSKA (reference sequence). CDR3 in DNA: TGCAGTGCTATTACCCAGGGGGCATTTACTGAAGCTTTCTTT. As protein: CSAITQGAFTEAFF.

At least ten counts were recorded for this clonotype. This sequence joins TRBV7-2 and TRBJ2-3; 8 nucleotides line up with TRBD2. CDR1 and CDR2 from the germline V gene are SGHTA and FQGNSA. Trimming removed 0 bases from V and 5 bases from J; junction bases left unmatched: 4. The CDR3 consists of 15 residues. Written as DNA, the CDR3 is TGTGCCAGCAGCTTAGCGAGCGGGGGAAGAGATACGCAGTATTTT. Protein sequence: CASSLASGGRDTQYF. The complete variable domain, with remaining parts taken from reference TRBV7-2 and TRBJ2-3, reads GAGVSQSPSNKVTEKGKDVELRCDPISGHTALYWYRQSLGQGLEFLIYFQGNSAPDKSGLPSDRFSAERTGGSVSTLTIQRTQQEDSAVYLCASSLASGGRDTQYFGPGTRLTVL.

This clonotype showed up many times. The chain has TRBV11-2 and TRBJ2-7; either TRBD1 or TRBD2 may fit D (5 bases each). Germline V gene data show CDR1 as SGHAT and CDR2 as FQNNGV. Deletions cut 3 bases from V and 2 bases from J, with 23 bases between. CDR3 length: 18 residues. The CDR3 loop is CASSLSDRGRVRAYEQYF. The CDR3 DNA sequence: TGTGCCAGCAGCTTGTCCGACCGGGGACGGGTGAGAGCCTACGAGCAGTACTTC.